This TCR beta chain derives from a study of human T cells and chemical hapten exposure. In regard to this clonotype: The antigen is not known.

Germline CDR1 and CDR2: SGHAT and FQNNGV. The V gene lost 0 bases and the J gene lost 12 bases, with 9 bases spanning the gap. The CDR3 has 12 residues. The study's findings and limits: TCRs above 1 in 1000 frequency did not change with DPC sensitization.

As to time point: pre-sensitization, week 0. The treatment was: therapeutic diphenylcyclopropenone sensitization with weekly scalp DPC. The total RNA was obtained from whole blood that was not fractionated. TCRdb reprocessed the RACE reads via MiXCR and lists one record per CDR3 protein. The sample has under 200,000 distinct CDR3 sequences, more than 25% seen once. The chain couples TRBV11-2 to TRBJ2-1; either TRBD1 or TRBD2 may fit D (5 bases each). The sequence came from a woman in her 30s with alopecia areata. Some clones in this sample may be carry-over from other donors' samples. The sequences come from whole blood, collected in connection with sensitization to the hapten diphenylcyclopropenone (DPC). The CDR3 region has the DNA TGTGCCAGCAGCTTAGAGGCAGGGAGGCAGTTCTTC. Residues: CASSLEAGRQFF. Filled out from reference TRBV11-2 and TRBJ2-1, the complete variable domain reads EAGVAQSPRYKIIEKRQSVAFWCNPISGHATLYWYQQILGQGPKLLIQFQNNGVVDDSQLPKDRFSAERLKGVDSTLKIQPAKLEDSAVYLCASSLEAGRQFFGPGTRLTVL.